The 21 T cell receptor beta chains given below trace back to one sample, sequenced in a study of CD8+ T cells in alopecia areata. This sample's treatment: oral pan-JAK inhibitor, 5-10 mg twice daily. RNA extraction was followed by reverse transcription into cDNA, which acted as the sequencing template. The protocol was immunoSEQ multiplex PCR, while the TCRdb copy is restricted to in-frame clones and leaves out a portion. Here the sample spans 130,000 or so clones, around 83% being singletons. The sample consisted of CD8+ T cells sorted from blood, taken at week 4, from a patient treated with tofacitinib. The receptors come from a human donor with alopecia areata.

The chain employs TRBV2 and TRBJ1-1; a possible D gene is TRBD1 (6 bases). CDR1 is SNHLY, CDR2 FYNNEI, per germline. Deletions cut 6 bases from V and 0 bases from J, with 11 bases between. CDR3 length equals 14 residues. For the CDR3, the DNA is TGTGCCAGCAGGGCGGGACACTTGAACACTGAAGCTTTCTTT. Translation gives CASRAGHLNTEAFF. Full variable domain (outside the CDR3, taken from reference TRBV2 and TRBJ1-1): EPEVTQTPSHQVTQMGQEVILRCVPISNHLYFYWYRQILGQKVEFLVSFYNNEISEKSEIFDDQFSVERPDGSNFTLKIRSTKLEDSAMYFCASRAGHLNTEAFFGQGTRLTVV.

Here the CDR3 DNA reads TGTGCCAGCAGCTTATCCACACACAATGAGCAGTTCTTC. Its translation is CASSLSTHNEQFF. The chain is built from TRBV7-9 and TRBJ2-1; D unclear. The CDR3 is made up of 13 amino acids. V lost 2 bases to trimming and J lost 5 bases, with 7 bases between them. Germline lookup yields CDR1 SEHNR and CDR2 FQNEAQ (reference sequence).

The CDR3 reads CASSFGLAGEETQYF. The CDR3 nucleotides read TGCGCCAGCAGCTTTGGACTAGCGGGAGAAGAGACCCAGTACTTC. The chain uses TRBV5-1 and TRBJ2-5, with TRBD2 matching 13 bases. The CDR3 covers 15 residues. With V trimmed by 2 bases and J by 3 bases, 1 base remained unmatched. Germline V lookup: CDR1 SGHRS, CDR2 YFSETQ.

The chain uses TRBV6-1 and TRBJ2-7; D remains unclear. CDR1 is MNHNS and CDR2 is SASEGT in the germline V gene. The CDR3 runs to 12 residues. The ends were cut back, 8 bases at V and 1 base at J, with 9 bases in the middle. CDR3 amino acids: CASWAVSYEQYF. The DNA of the CDR3 is TGTGCCAGCTGGGCAGTTTCCTACGAGCAGTACTTC.

The chain carries TRBV30 and TRBJ2-2; D perhaps matches TRBD1 (6 bases). V lost 0 bases, J lost 10 bases, and 12 bases lay in between. The germline V gene has CDR1 GTSNPN and CDR2 SVGIG (reference sequence). The CDR3 spans 13 residues. The CDR3 DNA follows: TGTGCCTGGAGTGTCCTACAGGGCCTGGAGCTGTTTTTT. Amino acid sequence: CAWSVLQGLELFF.

This clone has only a few counts. The rearrangement joins TRBV14 to TRBJ1-1, with a weak D call TRBD1 (6 bases). Per the germline V gene, CDR1 is SGHDN and CDR2 is FVKESK. Trimming cost V 0 bases and J 1 base, with 15 bases left between them. The CDR3 loop spans 17 amino acids. The CDR3 nucleotides read TGTGCCAGCAGCCAAGAGTCGGGGACACATTGGAACACTGAAGCTTTCTTT. This encodes CASSQESGTHWNTEAFF.

The DNA of the CDR3 is TGTGCCAGCAGCTCTTTAAACCCTACGAGCTCCTACGAGCAGTACTTC. The encoded protein is CASSSLNPTSSYEQYF. V is TRBV11-2 and J is TRBJ2-7, with D uncertain. CDR1 is SGHAT and CDR2 is FQNNGV in the germline V gene. V lost 4 bases and J lost 0, with 16 bases in between. The CDR3 totals 16 residues.

This clone was detected once. The rearrangement uses TRBV11-2 and TRBJ1-1; D gene uncertain. CDR1 and CDR2 from the germline V gene are SGHAT and FQNNGV. The V gene lost 2 bases and the J gene lost 1 base, with 8 bases spanning the gap. This CDR3 has 14 amino acids. The CDR3 nucleotides are TGTGCCAGCAGCTTAACACCCTCGAACACTGAAGCTTTCTTT. Amino acids: CASSLTPSNTEAFF. Based on the CDR3 plus reference TRBV11-2 and TRBJ1-1, the full variable domain is EAGVAQSPRYKIIEKRQSVAFWCNPISGHATLYWYQQILGQGPKLLIQFQNNGVVDDSQLPKDRFSAERLKGVDSTLKIQPAKLEDSAVYLCASSLTPSNTEAFFGQGTRLTVV.

V and J are TRBV6-4 and TRBJ2-1, with 11 bases aligning to TRBD2. Losses at the gene ends were 2 bases for V and 7 bases for J; bases not matched to a gene: 10. Germline values: CDR1 MRHNA, CDR2 SNTAGT. This CDR3 is built from 17 residues. The CDR3 DNA reads TGTGCCAGCAGTGACGGGCTAGCGGGAGGTCCGAGGAATGAGCAGTTCTTC. Amino acids: CASSDGLAGGPRNEQFF.

The rearrangement links TRBV13 to TRBJ2-4; D gene ambiguous. CDR1 is PRHDT, CDR2 FYEKMQ, per germline (reference sequence). V lost 6 bases and J lost 7, with 13 bases in between. The CDR3 consists of 13 residues. The chain's CDR3 is CASSSVPGNIQYF. CDR3 nucleotide sequence: TGTGCCAGCAGTTCAGTCCCGGGCAACATTCAGTACTTC.

The rearrangement links TRBV4-1 to TRBJ2-7, with 8 bases that match TRBD1. Germline V lookup: CDR1 MGHRA, CDR2 YSYEKL. Trimming removed 3 bases from V and 1 base from J; junction bases left unmatched: 11. CDR3 length: 17 amino acids. CDR3 sequence: CASSHYSGTGGSYEQYF. The DNA for the CDR3 is TGCGCCAGCAGCCATTACTCCGGGACAGGAGGGTCCTACGAGCAGTACTTC.

The chain links TRBV5-1 to TRBJ2-7; D is possibly TRBD1 (6 bases). CDR1 is SGHRS and CDR2 is YFSETQ in the germline V gene. V dropped 6 bases and J dropped 0 bases, with 16 bases sitting between them. This CDR3 contains 15 residues. The CDR3 sequence is CASINWDTDSYEQYF. CDR3 nucleotide sequence: TGCGCCAGCATTAACTGGGACACCGACTCCTACGAGCAGTACTTC. Variable domain in full (rest from reference TRBV5-1 and TRBJ2-7): KAGVTQTPRYLIKTRGQQVTLSCSPISGHRSVSWYQQTPGQGLQFLFEYFSETQRNKGNFPGRFSGRQFSNSRSEMNVSTLELGDSALYLCASINWDTDSYEQYFGPGTRLTVT.

The chain employs TRBV6-5 and TRBJ2-3; 11 bases map to TRBD2. V shed 6 bases and J 6 bases; nucleotides not matched to a gene: 8. Per germline, CDR1 MNHEY and CDR2 SVGAGI. The CDR3 loop spans 15 amino acids. The CDR3 spells CASSPGLAVADTQYF. Here the CDR3 DNA reads TGTGCCAGCAGCCCGGGACTAGCGGTAGCGGATACGCAGTATTTT.

The chain is built from TRBV7-9 and TRBJ2-7, with 8 positions matching TRBD2. The CDR3 is 14 amino acids. The junction had 5 bases not matched to a gene; V was cut back by 5 bases and J by 2 bases. Per germline, CDR1 SEHNR and CDR2 FQNEAQ (reference sequence). The DNA of the CDR3 is TGTGCCAGCAGCGCCCCGGGACTAGCCTACGAGCAGTACTTC. Its protein product is CASSAPGLAYEQYF.

The chain is built from TRBV4-1 and TRBJ2-7; no definite D call. With 1 base removed from V and 4 bases from J, the gap between germline ends came to 11 bases. Germline CDR1 reads MGHRA; CDR2 reads YSYEKL. This CDR3 has 14 residues. The CDR3 DNA follows: TGCGCCAGCAGCCAAGCGGGTGCGCAATACGAGCAGTACTTC. This sequence encodes CASSQAGAQYEQYF.

The chain employs TRBV6-6 and TRBJ2-3, with 7 bases aligning to TRBD1. This CDR3 spans 15 amino acids. Trimming cost V 5 bases and J 0 bases; bases outside gene matches: 5. The germline V gene encodes CDR1 MNHNY and CDR2 SVGAGI (reference sequence). The CDR3 region is CASSLYRGSTDTQYF. Written as DNA, the CDR3 is TGTGCCAGCAGTCTCTACAGGGGTAGCACAGATACGCAGTATTTT.

The chain combines TRBV14 with TRBJ2-7, with D possibly matching TRBD2 (6 bases). Looked up from germline, CDR1 is SGHDN and CDR2 is FVKESK. The CDR3 spans 15 residues. V lost 7 bases and J 3 bases, leaving 19 bases between the germline ends. CDR3 DNA sequence: TGTGCCAGCACCTCAACGGGGGACTTATTCTACGAGCAGTACTTC. Protein sequence: CASTSTGDLFYEQYF.

This chain connects TRBV7-9 to TRBJ2-1; 8 bases agree with TRBD2. Germline lookup yields CDR1 SEHNR and CDR2 FQNEAQ (reference sequence). CDR3 length equals 15 residues. V lost 1 base, J lost 6 bases, and 5 bases stayed unmatched. In DNA, the CDR3 is TGTGCCAGCAGCTTAGGGCGGGAGGACGTCAATGAGCAGTTCTTC. Residues: CASSLGREDVNEQFF.

The chain couples TRBV6-1 to TRBJ2-1; D is possibly TRBD2 (6 bases). V was clipped by 2 bases and J by 0 bases, with 11 bases between them. Germline V gives CDR1 MNHNS, CDR2 SASEGT. The CDR3 consists of 16 residues. CDR3 bases: TGTGCCAGCAGTGAATTGGCGGGGAGCTCCTACAATGAGCAGTTCTTC. This codes for CASSELAGSSYNEQFF.

This clone was recorded a few times. The chain carries TRBV19 and TRBJ1-2; D is unclear. The CDR3 length is 13 residues. The germline CDR1 and CDR2 sequences are LNHDA and SQIVND (reference sequence). Trimming took 2 bases from V and 4 from J, leaving 8 bases between them. CDR3 region: CASSIISGYGYTF. For the CDR3, the DNA is TGTGCCAGTAGTATAATTTCGGGCTATGGCTACACCTTC.

This clone was observed a single time. V gene TRBV4-1 combines with J gene TRBJ2-2, with D possibly matching TRBD2 (5 bases). The CDR3 totals 15 residues. The ends were cut back, 1 base at V and 1 base at J, with 7 bases in the middle. Germline values: CDR1 MGHRA, CDR2 YSYEKL. CDR3 DNA sequence: TGCGCCAGCAGCCAAGTTGGAGGGAACACCGGGGAGCTGTTTTTT. This gives the protein CASSQVGGNTGELFF.